This TCR beta chain derives from a study of a mutant IDH1 vaccine in newly diagnosed glioma. On the study more broadly: Following radiotherapy alone, or alongside temozolomide cycles, vaccination was started after an interval of 4-6 weeks. Study-wide results and limits: Shifts in the top peripheral T cell clonotypes seemed unrelated to pseudoprogression. Of the patients, approximately 93% had vaccine-induced immune responses.

Sample time point: week 5, during vaccination. Vaccination used 300 ug of mutant IDH1 20-mer peptide per dose, with topical imiquimod. Tumors from donors were new WHO grade 3 or 4 IDH1-mutant astrocytomas with ATRX loss. The table lists this clone with a count of one. Its antigen is not identified. Clones were read by immunoSEQ multiplex PCR, and TCRdb kept only the in-frame ones, dropping some. The data contain about 58,000 clones, under 90% of them seen just once; the ten biggest clones take up over 7%. The germline V gene has CDR1 MGHDK and CDR2 SYGVNS. V shed 7 bases, J shed 4 bases, and the junction held 1 base outside the gene matches. There are 12 residues in the CDR3.

The gene calls are TRBV25-1 and TRBJ1-2, with TRBD1 matching over 9 bases. The starting material was PBMCs, obtained from a glioma patient whose treatment included an IDH1 peptide vaccine. The sequence was obtained from a woman in her forties or fifties with glioma. The CDR3 sequence is CASMDRGYGYTF. The CDR3 coding sequence is TGTGCCAGCATGGACAGGGGCTATGGCTACACCTTC.